The clone carrying this T cell receptor (beta chain) showed up just once. Its antigen is currently unknown. The sample belongs to a study of cytomegalovirus exposure and HLA in healthy donors. Study results and limitations: CMV serostatus alone was available as immune exposure information.

Primers for the PCR totalled 60 Vbeta and 13 Jbeta. The data were produced by immunoSEQ multiplex PCR, yet TCRdb's version contains in-frame clones alone and is incomplete. The repertoire includes roughly 82,000 clones, around 70% of them detected once, and approximately 10% sits in the top ten. The V end was cut by 3 bases, the J end by 7 bases, with 16 bases between. The CDR3 is made up of 14 amino acids. Germline V gene sequence: CDR1 SGHDT, CDR2 YYEEEE. V and J are TRBV5-6 and TRBJ1-1; no definite D call. This clonotype originated in a woman aged 40 to 55 in good health and CMV-seropositive. The sequenced sample consisted of PBMCs. The CDR3 DNA is TGTGCCAGCAGCTACGGAGGAGGGATCGGTGAAGCTTTCTTT. Amino acid sequence: CASSYGGGIGEAFF.